These 22 T cell receptor beta chains came from one sample sequenced in a study of cytomegalovirus exposure and HLA in healthy donors. The assay was immunoSEQ multiplex PCR, and TCRdb's table has in-frame clones only and misses some. The repertoire has 250,000 to 300,000 clones, 86% of them found once; the top ten carry over 0.95%. Sample: PBMCs. The receptors originated from a young woman in good health and CMV-seronegative.

The V and J genes are TRBV7-8 and TRBJ2-7; 7 nucleotides match TRBD2. The V gene's germline CDR1 is SGHVS and CDR2 FQNEAQ. J gave up 5 bases and V 3 bases, and 16 bases lay outside the gene matches. The length of the CDR3 is 17 residues. CDR3 region: CASSFDLYSSGEDEQYF. CDR3 nucleotides: TGTGCCAGCAGCTTCGACCTATACTCCAGCGGGGAGGACGAGCAGTACTTC.

This clone turned up a few times. V and J are TRBV9 and TRBJ1-1, with TRBD1 matching 9 bases. The germline V gene has CDR1 SGDLS and CDR2 YYNGEE. The J segment lost 2 bases and the V segment lost 3 bases, leaving 14 bases of the junction unmatched. CDR3 length: 18 residues. CDR3 residues: CASSEGPGDRGANTEAFF. CDR3 coding DNA: TGTGCCAGCAGCGAGGGCCCGGGCGACAGGGGGGCCAACACTGAAGCTTTCTTT.

CDR3 sequence (DNA): TGTGCCAGCAGCGCTTCAGGGGATAATTCACCCCTCCACTTT. It encodes CASSASGDNSPLHF. V gene TRBV9 combines with J gene TRBJ1-6; possible D gene TRBD1, 6 bases. The CDR3 contains 14 residues. The germline CDR1 and CDR2 sequences are SGDLS and YYNGEE. V was pared by 3 bases and J by 5 bases, with 9 bases between.

CDR3 amino acids: CASSIYPQETQYF. The CDR3 region has the DNA TGTGCCAGTAGTATTTATCCCCAAGAGACCCAGTACTTC. The chain combines TRBV19 with TRBJ2-5; no clear D. The CDR3 has 13 amino acids. V was clipped by 3 bases and J by 1 base, with 6 bases between them. Germline loops: CDR1 LNHDA, CDR2 SQIVND (reference sequence).

This clone was detected a few times. This chain links TRBV6-4 with TRBJ1-6; 10 nucleotides agree with TRBD1. The CDR3 length is 15 residues. The J segment lost 9 bases and the V segment lost 0 bases, leaving 2 bases of the junction unmatched. Germline CDR1 reads MRHNA; CDR2 reads SNTAGT. The CDR3 nucleotides are TGTGCCAGCAGTGACTCAGACAGGGGGCCTTCACCCCTCCACTTT. Translating gives CASSDSDRGPSPLHF.

The chain employs TRBV11-2 and TRBJ2-1; D is uncertain. Germline CDR1 SGHAT, CDR2 FQNNGV. The ends were cut back, 3 bases at V and 9 bases at J, with 9 bases in the middle. The CDR3 is 12 amino acids. CDR3 sequence reads: CASSLARREQFF. CDR3 sequence (DNA): TGTGCCAGCAGCTTGGCCCGTCGTGAGCAGTTCTTC.

This clone has only one observation. The chain is built from TRBV6-4 and TRBJ2-1; 10 nucleotides agree with TRBD2. The germline V gene encodes CDR1 MRHNA and CDR2 SNTAGT. V was pared by 4 bases and J by 8 bases, with 8 bases of the junction left unmatched. The CDR3 sequence is 15 residues long. The CDR3 here is CASSVLAGYLDEQFF. In DNA, the CDR3 is TGTGCCAGCAGTGTACTAGCGGGATATCTGGATGAGCAGTTCTTC.

The V and J genes are TRBV11-2 and TRBJ2-7, with D maybe TRBD2 (6 bases). CDR1 and CDR2 from the germline V gene are SGHAT and FQNNGV. Trimming cost V 2 bases and J 4 bases, with 9 bases left between them. The CDR3 is 13 amino acids. Written as DNA, the CDR3 is TGTGCCAGCAGCTTATCACTAGCTTACGAGCAGTACTTC. Amino acids: CASSLSLAYEQYF.

This rearrangement joins TRBV6-5 to TRBJ2-2; no clear D gene. CDR3 length: 15 amino acids. Trimming stripped 6 bases from V and 4 bases from J, with 15 bases between. Germline V gene lookup returns CDR1 MNHEY and CDR2 SVGAGI. CDR3 loop: CASSRPPTATGELFF. The CDR3 coding sequence is TGTGCCAGCAGCCGGCCCCCCACAGCCACCGGGGAGCTGTTTTTT.

This chain connects TRBV4-3 to TRBJ2-2, with TRBD1 as a possible D gene (5 bases). Looked up from germline, CDR1 is LGHNA and CDR2 is YSLEER. V was shortened by 2 bases and J by 2 bases, with 12 bases between the two germline ends. This CDR3 is built from 16 residues. The CDR3, as DNA: TGCGCCAGCAGCCAACCTCGGACATTTAACACCGGGGAGCTGTTTTTT. Translated, it gives CASSQPRTFNTGELFF.

The genes are TRBV29-1 and TRBJ2-3; 12 bases are a match to TRBD2. V lost 3 bases to trimming and J lost 1 base; unmatched junction nucleotides: 2. CDR1 and CDR2 (germline): SQVTM, ANQGSEA. This CDR3 is built from 15 residues. The CDR3 DNA reads as TGCAGCGTTGATAGACTAGCGGGAGGCACAGATACGCAGTATTTT. Protein product: CSVDRLAGGTDTQYF.

The CDR3 is CASSLTSGASYNEQFF. For the CDR3, the DNA is TGTGCCAGCAGTTTGACTAGCGGGGCCTCCTACAATGAGCAGTTCTTC. V is TRBV28 and J is TRBJ2-1, with 11 bases identical to TRBD2. Germline values: CDR1 MDHEN, CDR2 SYDVKM. The CDR3 contains 16 residues. Trimming cost V 3 bases and J 0 bases; bases outside gene matches: 1.

The chain joins TRBV7-9 to TRBJ2-1, with D tentatively TRBD1 (7 bases). Germline CDR1 reads SEHNR; CDR2 reads FQNEAQ (reference sequence). Trimming removed 5 bases at V and 7 bases at J, with 15 bases between. The CDR3 consists of 14 residues. The CDR3 loop is CASSAGQRRNEQFF. CDR3 sequence (DNA): TGTGCCAGCAGCGCGGGACAGCGGAGGAATGAGCAGTTCTTC.

The genes are TRBV5-1 and TRBJ1-2, with 7 bases fitting TRBD1. Germline lookup yields CDR1 SGHRS and CDR2 YFSETQ. CDR3 length equals 13 residues. After removal of 4 bases from V and 4 bases from J, the junction contained 4 bases not matched to a gene. DNA for the CDR3: TGCGCCAGCAGCCCCCGGGACAGCTATGGCTACACCTTC. Protein sequence: CASSPRDSYGYTF.

The J gene is TRBJ1-2, the V gene TRBV9; D perhaps matches TRBD1 (6 bases). The ends were cut back, 0 bases at V and 1 base at J, with 10 bases in the middle. CDR1 SGDLS and CDR2 YYNGEE come from the germline V gene. The CDR3 covers 15 residues. CDR3 nucleotide sequence: TGTGCCAGCAGCGTAGAAACAGGGTTTAACTATGGCTACACCTTC. Its translation is CASSVETGFNYGYTF.

CDR3 region: CASGRELVKGDTQYF. CDR3 nucleotides: TGCGCCAGTGGCCGGGAACTAGTCAAAGGAGATACGCAGTATTTT. This chain links TRBV5-1 with TRBJ2-3; D perhaps matches TRBD2 (5 bases). CDR1 and CDR2 (germline): SGHRS, YFSETQ. Trimming cost V 8 bases and J 5 bases, with 21 bases left between them. The CDR3 consists of 15 residues.

This chain links TRBV2 with TRBJ1-1, with D uncertain. This CDR3 has 11 residues. The germline gives CDR1 SNHLY, CDR2 FYNNEI. V was clipped by 6 bases and J by 10 bases, with 12 bases between them. CDR3 sequence: CASSPQVSAFF. CDR3 bases: TGTGCCAGCAGCCCGCAGGTTTCAGCTTTCTTT. Full variable domain (rest looked up from reference TRBV2 and TRBJ1-1): EPEVTQTPSHQVTQMGQEVILRCVPISNHLYFYWYRQILGQKVEFLVSFYNNEISEKSEIFDDQFSVERPDGSNFTLKIRSTKLEDSAMYFCASSPQVSAFFGQGTRLTVV.

The chain carries TRBV13 and TRBJ2-7; the match to TRBD2 covers 14 bases. V shed 5 bases, J shed 3 bases, and the junction held 9 bases outside the gene matches. This CDR3 spans 17 amino acids. In germline, CDR1 is PRHDT, CDR2 FYEKMQ (reference sequence). The CDR3 is CASSPGLAGAKGYEQYF. The CDR3 DNA reads as TGTGCCAGCAGCCCGGGACTAGCGGGAGCGAAAGGCTACGAGCAGTACTTC.

The gene calls are TRBV6-5 and TRBJ2-7, with 7 positions matching TRBD2. The CDR3 totals 15 residues. CDR1 and CDR2 from the germline V gene are MNHEY and SVGAGI. Losses at the gene ends were 5 bases for V and 3 bases for J; bases not matched to a gene: 10. CDR3 protein: CASSIQRDPYYEQYF. CDR3 sequence (DNA): TGTGCCAGCAGTATACAGCGGGACCCGTACTACGAGCAGTACTTC.

This clone was seen only once. The CDR3 region is CASSWTAYEQYF. CDR3 DNA: TGTGCCAGCAGCTGGACAGCCTACGAGCAGTACTTC. This chain uses TRBV7-9 with TRBJ2-7, with D possibly being TRBD1 (6 bases). V was pared by 4 bases and J by 2 bases, with 6 bases between. Germline CDR1 is SEHNR and CDR2 is FQNEAQ (reference sequence). This CDR3 contains 12 residues.

Concerning this clone: Other DNA sequences in the sample encode the same CDR3. J is TRBJ2-7 and V is TRBV10-1; 10 bases agree with TRBD1. Germline V gene sequence: CDR1 WNHNN, CDR2 SYGVQD (reference sequence). The CDR3 length is 13 residues. The V segment lost 5 bases and the J segment 5 bases; nucleotides outside the gene matches: 3. The CDR3 spells CASSSGQGDEQYF. In DNA, the CDR3 is TGCGCCAGCAGTTCCGGACAGGGGGACGAGCAGTACTTC.

The rearrangement links TRBV4-1 to TRBJ2-3; D not certain. Germline loops: CDR1 MGHRA, CDR2 YSYEKL. Trimming removed 4 bases at V and 0 bases at J, with 17 bases between. The CDR3 extends over 17 amino acids. CDR3 sequence (DNA): TGCGCCAGCAGCCCCCAGGTGGCCCAACCTAGCACAGATACGCAGTATTTT. It specifies CASSPQVAQPSTDTQYF.